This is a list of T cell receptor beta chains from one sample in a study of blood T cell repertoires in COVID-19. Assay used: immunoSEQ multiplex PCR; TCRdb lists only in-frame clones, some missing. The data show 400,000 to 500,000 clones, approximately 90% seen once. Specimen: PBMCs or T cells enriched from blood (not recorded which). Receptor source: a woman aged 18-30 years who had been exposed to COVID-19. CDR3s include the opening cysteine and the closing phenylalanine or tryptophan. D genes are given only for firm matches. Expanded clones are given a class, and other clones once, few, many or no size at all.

CDR3nt: TGCGCCATTTCGGAGGAGGGACAGGGAATTGACGAGCAGTACTTC; CDR3aa: CAISEEGQGIDEQYF; j_gene: TRBJ2-7; abundance: NA; v_gene: TRBV10-1; d_gene: TRBD1
CDR3nt: TGTGCCAGCAGCCCGGTCGGGGGTTACGAGCAGTACTTC; CDR3aa: CASSPVGGYEQYF; j_gene: TRBJ2-7; abundance: few; v_gene: TRBV7-6; d_gene: NA
CDR3nt: TGCAGCGCTGAGGAATACAATGAGCAGTTCTTC; CDR3aa: CSAEEYNEQFF; j_gene: TRBJ2-1; abundance: NA; v_gene: TRBV20-1; d_gene: NA
CDR3nt: TGTGCCAGCAGCCGTGGTCCGAACACGAACACTGAAGCTTTCTTT; CDR3aa: CASSRGPNTNTEAFF; j_gene: TRBJ1-1; abundance: NA; v_gene: TRBV7-9; d_gene: NA
CDR3nt: TGCGCCAGCAGCTTGGACGGGGGTGGCTATGGCTACACCTTC; CDR3aa: CASSLDGGGYGYTF; j_gene: TRBJ1-2; abundance: NA; v_gene: TRBV5-1; d_gene: NA
CDR3nt: TGTGCCAGCAGCCTTCTGTATGGCTACACCTTC; CDR3aa: CASSLLYGYTF; j_gene: TRBJ1-2; abundance: NA; v_gene: TRBV7-9; d_gene: NA
CDR3nt: TGCGCCAGCAGCCGACCGAGCGGGAGTTTGTCAGATACGCAGTATTTT; CDR3aa: CASSRPSGSLSDTQYF; j_gene: TRBJ2-3; abundance: NA; v_gene: TRBV5-1; d_gene: TRBD2
CDR3nt: TGTGCCAGCACCTACGATAAGGACAGCTCCTACGAGCAGTACTTC; CDR3aa: CASTYDKDSSYEQYF; j_gene: TRBJ2-7; abundance: NA; v_gene: TRBV2; d_gene: NA
CDR3nt: TGCGCCAGCAGCCAAGACGGGAAAAGCAATCAGCCCCAGCATTTT; CDR3aa: CASSQDGKSNQPQHF; j_gene: TRBJ1-5; abundance: NA; v_gene: TRBV4-1; d_gene: NA
CDR3nt: TGTGCCAGTAGGGAAGACAGGGGGCGAGAGACCCAGTACTTC; CDR3aa: CASREDRGRETQYF; j_gene: TRBJ2-5; abundance: NA; v_gene: TRBV19; d_gene: TRBD1
CDR3nt: TGTGCCAGCAGCTCCCTAGGGACTAGCGGGTGGGAGACCCAGTACTTC; CDR3aa: CASSSLGTSGWETQYF; j_gene: TRBJ2-5; abundance: NA; v_gene: TRBV11-2; d_gene: TRBD2
CDR3nt: TGTGCCAGCAGCTGGGGGACAGGGAATGAGCAGTTCTTC; CDR3aa: CASSWGTGNEQFF; j_gene: TRBJ2-1; abundance: NA; v_gene: TRBV7-3; d_gene: TRBD1
CDR3nt: TGTGCCCGACGATTAGGAGCCCACGAGCAGTACTTC; CDR3aa: CARRLGAHEQYF; j_gene: TRBJ2-7; abundance: NA; v_gene: TRBV30; d_gene: NA
CDR3nt: TGTGCCAGCAGCTTTTCAGGACAGGGGTGGAACGAGCAGTACTTC; CDR3aa: CASSFSGQGWNEQYF; j_gene: TRBJ2-7; abundance: NA; v_gene: TRBV7-2; d_gene: TRBD1
CDR3nt: TGCGCCAGCAGCTTGGCGGGACAGGGGAATTCACCCCTCCACTTT; CDR3aa: CASSLAGQGNSPLHF; j_gene: TRBJ1-6; abundance: once; v_gene: TRBV5-1; d_gene: TRBD1
CDR3nt: TGTGCCAGCAGCTCTCTAGCGGGAGAGGGAGGGGAGACCCAGTACTTC; CDR3aa: CASSSLAGEGGETQYF; j_gene: TRBJ2-5; abundance: NA; v_gene: TRBV7-6; d_gene: TRBD2
CDR3nt: TGTGCCAGCAGCTTAGCATCCTTCTCCTACGAGCAGTACTTC; CDR3aa: CASSLASFSYEQYF; j_gene: TRBJ2-7; abundance: few; v_gene: TRBV7-8; d_gene: NA
CDR3nt: TGTGCCAGCAGTTTAGGGCCGGGGATGACTGGGGTCTCCTACAATGAGCAGTTCTTC; CDR3aa: CASSLGPGMTGVSYNEQFF; j_gene: TRBJ2-1; abundance: once; v_gene: TRBV27; d_gene: NA
CDR3nt: TGTGCCAGCAGCGGACAGGGCCGTTTAGAAGCTTTCTTT; CDR3aa: CASSGQGRLEAFF; j_gene: TRBJ1-1; abundance: NA; v_gene: TRBV9; d_gene: TRBD1
CDR3nt: TGCGCCAGCAGCCAAGCTGAGAAAGCCTCTGGGGCCAACGTCCTGACTTTC; CDR3aa: CASSQAEKASGANVLTF; j_gene: TRBJ2-6; abundance: NA; v_gene: TRBV4-1; d_gene: NA
CDR3nt: TGCGCCAGCAGCTTGAATTCAGGGGCGACCTCTGGAAACACCATATATTTT; CDR3aa: CASSLNSGATSGNTIYF; j_gene: TRBJ1-3; abundance: NA; v_gene: TRBV5-1; d_gene: NA
CDR3nt: TGTGCCAGCAGCTGGGACTCCCGTCAGCCCCAGCATTTT; CDR3aa: CASSWDSRQPQHF; j_gene: TRBJ1-5; abundance: NA; v_gene: TRBV12-3/TRBV12-4; d_gene: NA
CDR3nt: TGTGCCAGCAGTATCAGGGGGGATTACGAGCAGTACTTC; CDR3aa: CASSIRGDYEQYF; j_gene: TRBJ2-7; abundance: once; v_gene: TRBV6-4; d_gene: NA
CDR3nt: TGCGCCAGCAGCCAAGGAATTTTCGGGGGGGACCAAGAGACCCAGTACTTC; CDR3aa: CASSQGIFGGDQETQYF; j_gene: TRBJ2-5; abundance: few; v_gene: TRBV4-3; d_gene: TRBD2
CDR3nt: TGTGCCAGCAGCTTAATGGGGTCGGACAGGGTACGGAACTATGGCTACACCTTC; CDR3aa: CASSLMGSDRVRNYGYTF; j_gene: TRBJ1-2; abundance: NA; v_gene: TRBV7-3; d_gene: TRBD1